A single sample is the source of the 5 T cell receptor beta chains below, sequenced in a study of OX40 agonist ivuxolimab in advanced cancers. TCRdb's table, derived via immunoSEQ multiplex PCR, lists solely in-frame clones and lacks some. Of tens of thousands of clones detected, approximately 91% appear once; the ten largest clones hold around 10%. The sample here was CD4+ or CD8+ T cells sorted from blood, taken in a trial of the OX40 agonist ivuxolimab. These receptors all come from an adult with an advanced solid tumor such as melanoma, head and neck, liver or kidney cancer.

This chain uses TRBV6-5 with TRBJ1-1; the match to TRBD1 covers 10 bases. This CDR3 is 13 amino acids long. Trimming at V came to 0 bases and at J to 11 bases, leaving 3 bases not matched to a gene. From germline, CDR1 is MNHEY and CDR2 SVGAGI. The CDR3 here is CASSYSGTGDAFF. Written as DNA, the CDR3 is TGTGCCAGCAGTTACTCGGGGACAGGGGACGCTTTCTTT.

V is TRBV5-1 and J is TRBJ1-2, with TRBD1 matching over 7 bases. Losses at the gene ends were 5 bases for V and 3 bases for J; bases not matched to a gene: 4. The CDR3 is 13 residues long. Germline V CDR1 and CDR2: SGHRS, YFSETQ. The CDR3 nucleotides read TGCGCCAGCAGGTTTACAGGGGACTATGGCTACACCTTC. This translates into CASRFTGDYGYTF. The whole variable domain, filled in from reference TRBV5-1 and TRBJ1-2, reads KAGVTQTPRYLIKTRGQQVTLSCSPISGHRSVSWYQQTPGQGLQFLFEYFSETQRNKGNFPGRFSGRQFSNSRSEMNVSTLELGDSALYLCASRFTGDYGYTFGSGTRLTVV.

The chain joins TRBV28 to TRBJ1-1; tentative D call: TRBD1 (5 bases). Germline values: CDR1 MDHEN, CDR2 SYDVKM. V lost 5 bases and J 5 bases, leaving 18 bases between the germline ends. The CDR3 contains 15 residues. The CDR3 here is CASSAVGHPRTEAFF. CDR3 nucleotide sequence: TGTGCCAGCAGTGCCGTAGGACACCCCAGAACTGAAGCTTTCTTT. The full variable domain, in which reference TRBV28 and TRBJ1-1 provide the parts outside the CDR3, is DVKVTQSSRYLVKRTGEKVFLECVQDMDHENMFWYRQDPGLGLRLIYFSYDVKMKEKGDIPEGYSVSREKKERFSLILESASTNQTSMYLCASSAVGHPRTEAFFGQGTRLTVV.

This chain joins TRBV9 and TRBJ1-1; D not resolved. Per the germline V gene, CDR1 is SGDLS and CDR2 is YYNGEE. The length of the CDR3 is 13 residues. V dropped 0 bases and J dropped 4 bases, with 7 bases sitting between them. This CDR3 reads CASSVGPGTEAFF. DNA of the CDR3: TGTGCCAGCAGCGTAGGCCCGGGCACTGAAGCTTTCTTT.

The sample holds a few counts of this clone. The chain has TRBV4-3 and TRBJ2-5; 8 bases line up with TRBD1. Looked up from germline, CDR1 is LGHNA and CDR2 is YSLEER. Trimming cost V 4 bases and J 6 bases; bases outside gene matches: 7. CDR3 length equals 14 residues. CDR3 in amino acids: CASSLGQGSKTQYF. CDR3 DNA: TGCGCCAGCAGCCTAGGACAGGGTTCAAAGACCCAGTACTTC.